Below are 23 T cell receptor beta chains sequenced from a single sample in a study of OX40 agonist ivuxolimab in advanced cancers. TCRdb's table, derived via immunoSEQ multiplex PCR, lists solely in-frame clones and lacks some. The table includes 40,000 or so clones, roughly four fifths detected once. Sequenced material: CD4+ or CD8+ T cells sorted from blood, taken in a trial of the OX40 agonist ivuxolimab. The receptor source for this set is an adult with an advanced solid tumor such as melanoma, head and neck, liver or kidney cancer.

The V gene is TRBV10-3, the J gene TRBJ2-2; 7 bases are a match to TRBD1. CDR3 length: 14 residues. Germline values: CDR1 ENHRY, CDR2 SYGVKD. After removal of 8 bases from V and 6 bases from J, the junction contained 9 bases not matched to a gene. For the CDR3, the DNA is TGTGCCATCTCCTCCCCCCAGGGGGCCGGGGAGCTGTTTTTT. It encodes CAISSPQGAGELFF.

The chain uses TRBV28 and TRBJ2-7; no firm D call. V was clipped by 4 bases and J by 3 bases, with 10 bases between them. CDR3 size: 13 residues. From germline, CDR1 is MDHEN and CDR2 SYDVKM. In DNA, the CDR3 is TGTGCCAGCAGTTGGGTAGCCGGCTACGAGCAGTACTTC. This gives the protein CASSWVAGYEQYF.

The chain uses TRBV11-2 and TRBJ2-3; TRBD2 matches at 9 bases. The germline gives CDR1 SGHAT, CDR2 FQNNGV. The length of the CDR3 is 15 residues. With 5 bases clipped from V and 2 bases from J, the junction kept 5 bases outside the gene matches. The CDR3 DNA sequence: TGTGCCAGCAGCATTAGGACTAGCGACACAGATACGCAGTATTTT. Translating gives CASSIRTSDTDTQYF.

The chain recombines TRBV28 with TRBJ2-4, with 10 bases aligning to TRBD1. This CDR3 has 14 residues. Looked up from germline, CDR1 is MDHEN and CDR2 is SYDVKM. V was clipped by 5 bases and J by 8 bases; unmatched bases: 6. DNA for the CDR3: TGTGCCAGCAGTACCCCCGGACAGGGGGACATTCAGTACTTC. Translation gives CASSTPGQGDIQYF.

The chain has TRBV11-2 and TRBJ1-2; tentative D call: TRBD1 (6 bases). The V and J ends lost 5 bases and 1 base respectively, with 17 bases between them. Germline V gene data show CDR1 as SGHAT and CDR2 as FQNNGV. The CDR3 length is 16 residues. CDR3 sequence reads: CASSDFKNRDNYGYTF. CDR3 DNA sequence: TGTGCCAGCAGCGACTTCAAAAACAGGGATAACTATGGCTACACCTTC. Based on the CDR3 plus reference TRBV11-2 and TRBJ1-2, the full variable domain is EAGVAQSPRYKIIEKRQSVAFWCNPISGHATLYWYQQILGQGPKLLIQFQNNGVVDDSQLPKDRFSAERLKGVDSTLKIQPAKLEDSAVYLCASSDFKNRDNYGYTFGSGTRLTVV.

This clone is a singleton in its sample. The junction differs from germline at one of its ends, possibly a read error. Written as DNA, the CDR3 is TGTGCCAGCGGCTTATGGGGGGGGTCTTACGAGCAGTACTTC. Translating it yields CASGLWGGSYEQYF. The chain carries TRBV5-7 and TRBJ2-7, with TRBD2 matching 7 bases. TRBV5-7 is an ORF; its function is uncertain. The CDR3 is made up of 14 amino acids.

CDR3 coding DNA: TGTGCCAGCAGGACTTCGGGACGGGACACTGAAGCTTTCTTT. Encoded protein: CASRTSGRDTEAFF. The chain joins TRBV2 to TRBJ1-1, with D possibly matching TRBD1 (5 bases). Germline-derived CDR1 and CDR2 are SNHLY and FYNNEI. Trimming took off 6 bases at V and 3 bases at J, with 14 bases between the two ends. The CDR3 length is 14 residues.

The rearrangement joins TRBV5-8 to TRBJ1-5; D gene ambiguous. Between the trimmed V and J ends, which lost 0 bases and 3 bases, there was a span of 16 bases. Germline-derived CDR1 and CDR2 are SGHTS and YDEGEE. The CDR3 loop spans 17 amino acids. CDR3 sequence: CASSLGSRGWNNQPQHF. CDR3 bases: TGTGCCAGCAGCTTGGGATCACGTGGGTGGAACAATCAGCCCCAGCATTTT. Looking up the rest from reference TRBV5-8 and TRBJ1-5 gives the full variable domain: EAGVTQSPTHLIKTRGQQATLRCSPISGHTSVYWYQQALGLGLQFLLWYDEGEERNRGNFPPRFSGRQFPNYSSELNVNALELEDSALYLCASSLGSRGWNNQPQHFGDGTRLSIL.

This clone was observed a few times. This chain connects TRBV5-1 to TRBJ1-6; D perhaps matches TRBD1 (5 bases). The V and J ends lost 5 bases and 10 bases respectively, with 19 bases between them. The CDR3 loop spans 15 amino acids. CDR1 and CDR2 (germline): SGHRS, YFSETQ. CDR3 in amino acids: CASRYKQGGGSPLHF. In nucleotides, the CDR3 is TGCGCCAGCAGGTACAAGCAGGGAGGTGGCTCACCCCTCCACTTT.

The V call is TRBV2, the J call TRBJ2-5, with D uncertain. Germline lookup yields CDR1 SNHLY and CDR2 FYNNEI. The CDR3 is made up of 13 amino acids. V dropped 4 bases and J dropped 3 bases, with 9 bases sitting between them. CDR3 amino acids: CASSVMTEETQYF. Written as DNA, the CDR3 is TGTGCCAGCAGTGTCATGACGGAAGAGACCCAGTACTTC.

This clone showed up just a few times. This rearrangement joins TRBV5-1 to TRBJ1-1; perhaps TRBD1 as D (5 bases). V shed 0 bases and J shed 3 bases, with 9 bases lying between them. CDR3 length: 14 amino acids. Germline values: CDR1 SGHRS, CDR2 YFSETQ. CDR3 nucleotide sequence: TGCGCCAGCAGCTTGGCAGGGAGGGACACTGAAGCTTTCTTT. Translating it yields CASSLAGRDTEAFF.

This clone has just one count. V usage is TRBV11-2 and J usage is TRBJ2-7, with 11 bases lining up with TRBD2. Germline-derived CDR1 and CDR2 are SGHAT and FQNNGV. V shed 1 base, J shed 6 bases, and the junction held 2 bases outside the gene matches. The CDR3 is 14 amino acids. CDR3 sequence reads: CASSLGTSGSEQYF. For the CDR3, the DNA is TGTGCCAGCAGCTTAGGTACTAGCGGGAGCGAGCAGTACTTC.

The rearrangement joins TRBV9 to TRBJ2-7, with D possibly being TRBD2 (5 bases). Germline lookup yields CDR1 SGDLS and CDR2 YYNGEE. The length of the CDR3 is 14 residues. The germline V and J ends were trimmed by 1 base and 0 bases, with 8 bases remaining between them. CDR3 region: CASSVYGSSYEQYF. CDR3 nucleotides: TGTGCCAGCAGCGTATATGGGAGCTCCTACGAGCAGTACTTC.

As DNA, the CDR3 is TGTGCTAGTGGTTCCCTGACAGGGGGCGTTGGCACCGGGGAGCTGTTTTTT. Encoded protein: CASGSLTGGVGTGELFF. The V call is TRBV12-5, the J call TRBJ2-2; TRBD1 aligns across 10 bases. V dropped 4 bases and J dropped 4; count of bases not matched to a gene: 9. CDR3 length: 17 amino acids. CDR1 and CDR2 (germline): LGHNT, FRNRAP.

The chain carries TRBV28 and TRBJ2-7, with TRBD1 identical over 8 bases. The V gene end was trimmed by 2 bases and the J gene end by 2 bases; junction bases not matched to a gene: 5. Germline V gene lookup returns CDR1 MDHEN and CDR2 SYDVKM. This CDR3 is 15 amino acids long. CDR3 coding DNA: TGTGCCAGCAGTTTACAGGGGGCAGGCCCCTACGAGCAGTACTTC. It yields the protein CASSLQGAGPYEQYF.

There are a few counts of this clone. This chain links TRBV18 with TRBJ2-7; D remains ambiguous. The V end was cut by 3 bases, the J end by 0 bases, with 3 bases between. Germline values: CDR1 KGHSH, CDR2 LQKENI. This CDR3 spans 12 amino acids. The CDR3: CASSPSSYEQYF. The CDR3, as DNA: TGTGCCAGCTCACCTTCCTCCTACGAGCAGTACTTC.

This sequence joins TRBV27 and TRBJ2-7; 10 bases are a match to TRBD2. The junction had 4 bases not matched to a gene; V was cut back by 5 bases and J by 3 bases. CDR1 and CDR2 (germline): MNHEY, SMNVEV (reference sequence). The CDR3 covers 14 residues. The chain's CDR3 is CASSRTSGIYEQYF. DNA of the CDR3: TGTGCCAGCAGTCGGACTAGCGGCATCTACGAGCAGTACTTC.

The J gene is TRBJ2-3, the V gene TRBV5-5; D remains unclear. V gave up 4 bases and J gave up 0 bases, with 6 bases separating them. From germline, CDR1 is SGHKS and CDR2 YYEKEE (reference sequence). The CDR3 is 13 amino acids. The CDR3 DNA reads as TGTGCCAGCAGCCCCACGAGCACAGATACGCAGTATTTT. It yields the protein CASSPTSTDTQYF.

This chain links TRBV4-1 with TRBJ1-4; D ambiguous. The CDR3 extends over 12 amino acids. Trimming shortened V by 1 base and J by 8 bases, and 5 bases separated the two germline ends. Looked up from germline, CDR1 is MGHRA and CDR2 is YSYEKL. CDR3 in DNA: TGCGCCAGCAGCCAAGTGTTAGAAAAACTGTTTTTT. This gives the protein CASSQVLEKLFF.

The genes are TRBV19 and TRBJ2-2; 7 bases agree with TRBD1. After removal of 3 bases from V and 7 bases from J, the junction contained 5 bases not matched to a gene. CDR3 size: 14 residues. The germline gives CDR1 LNHDA, CDR2 SQIVND (reference sequence). DNA for the CDR3: TGTGCCAGTAGTATGGGGCAGGGGGTCGGGGAGCTGTTTTTT. Translated, it gives CASSMGQGVGELFF.

The J gene is TRBJ2-2, the V gene TRBV5-6; 9 positions agree with TRBD1. This CDR3 has 15 amino acids. Germline assignment: CDR1 SGHDT and CDR2 YYEEEE. Losses at the gene ends were 4 bases for V and 7 bases for J; bases not matched to a gene: 8. DNA for the CDR3: TGTGCCAGCAGCAACCGGGACAGGGTGATCGGGGAGCTGTTTTTT. Translated, it gives CASSNRDRVIGELFF.

This chain connects TRBV7-8 to TRBJ2-1; D gene ambiguous. Germline V CDR1 and CDR2: SGHVS, FQNEAQ. CDR3 length: 16 residues. Trimming took 3 bases from V and 10 from J, leaving 22 bases between them. This CDR3 is CASSFGSTKAAGEQFF. The CDR3 DNA follows: TGTGCCAGCAGCTTTGGGTCAACCAAGGCGGCTGGCGAGCAGTTCTTC.

This chain links TRBV2 with TRBJ2-7; D is ambiguous. Deletions cut 6 bases from V and 1 base from J, with 7 bases between. Germline V gives CDR1 SNHLY, CDR2 FYNNEI. CDR3 length equals 12 residues. In DNA form, the CDR3 reads TGTGCCAGCAGACTATTTTCCTACGAGCAGTACTTC. Translation: CASRLFSYEQYF.